Shown below are 17 T cell receptor beta chains from a single sample sequenced in a study of primary melanoma T cells and metastatic recurrence. Method: immunoSEQ multiplex PCR; TCRdb's copy keeps in-frame clones and lacks some. The repertoire has 1,500 to 2,000 clones, around 80% of them found once; the top ten carry approximately 35%. The specimen was melanoma tumor tissue. The receptors stem from a human donor with melanoma.

The rearrangement joins TRBV19 to TRBJ2-2; 9 nucleotides agree with TRBD1. The CDR3 runs to 17 residues. The trim removed 7 bases at V and 4 bases at J, leaving 13 bases unmatched. Germline loops: CDR1 LNHDA, CDR2 SQIVND (reference sequence). CDR3 coding DNA: TGTGCCAGTAATTCGATGGTGGGACAGGGATCCACCGGGGAGCTGTTTTTT. Translation: CASNSMVGQGSTGELFF.

This clone was counted a single time. The chain carries TRBV7-6 and TRBJ1-5; D is perhaps TRBD1 (6 bases). This CDR3 contains 14 residues. The V end lost 9 bases, the J end lost 3 bases, and 15 bases lay between the germline ends. The V gene's germline CDR1 is SGHVS and CDR2 FNYEAQ. The CDR3 is CARDTGSLNQPQHF. CDR3 DNA: TGTGCCAGGGATACAGGGTCTCTCAATCAGCCCCAGCATTTT.

The chain carries TRBV19 and TRBJ1-1, with TRBD1 as a possible D gene (6 bases). CDR3 length: 14 amino acids. The V end lost 5 bases, the J end lost 2 bases, and 12 bases lay between the germline ends. Germline-derived CDR1 and CDR2 are LNHDA and SQIVND (reference sequence). The chain's CDR3 is CASSPGGGNTEAFF. As DNA, the CDR3 is TGTGCCAGTAGTCCGGGGGGCGGTAACACTGAAGCTTTCTTT.

The rearrangement joins TRBV11-3 to TRBJ2-5, with 7 bases matching TRBD2. The junction had 6 bases not matched to a gene; V was cut back by 7 bases and J by 1 base. Germline CDR1 and CDR2: SGHNT and YENEEA. This CDR3 has 14 amino acids. The CDR3 spells CASNHGRSQETQYF. The CDR3 DNA reads as TGTGCCAGCAACCACGGGAGGAGCCAAGAGACCCAGTACTTC.

The chain joins TRBV29-1 to TRBJ2-3; 10 nucleotides agree with TRBD1. The CDR3 spans 14 residues. Germline values: CDR1 SQVTM, CDR2 ANQGSEA. The junction had 3 bases not matched to a gene; V was cut back by 3 bases and J by 3 bases. The CDR3 DNA follows: TGCAGCGTTGAGAGGACAGGGGGTACAGATACGCAGTATTTT. Translation gives CSVERTGGTDTQYF.

V usage is TRBV6-8 and J usage is TRBJ1-1, with D hard to call. Per germline, CDR1 MNHGY and CDR2 SAAAGT. Trimming removed 8 bases at V and 5 bases at J, with 15 bases between. CDR3 length: 13 amino acids. This CDR3 reads CASGTGPWTEAFF. The CDR3 DNA is TGTGCCAGCGGAACTGGACCTTGGACTGAAGCTTTCTTT.

The chain combines TRBV6-8 with TRBJ1-6, with no clear D. Trimming removed 6 bases at V and 7 bases at J, with 19 bases between. The CDR3 has 16 residues. Germline V gene data show CDR1 as MNHGY and CDR2 as SAAAGT. CDR3 bases: TGTGCCAGCAGCAAAGGAACCGACGTTAGGAATTCACCCCTCCACTTT. Its translation: CASSKGTDVRNSPLHF.

J is TRBJ1-1 and V is TRBV6-8; no clear D gene. This CDR3 region has 14 residues. V lost 0 bases, J lost 1 base, and 6 bases lay in between. CDR1 is MNHGY, CDR2 SAAAGT, per germline. The CDR3 loop is CASSYSTGNTEAFF. Written as DNA, the CDR3 is TGTGCCAGCAGTTACTCGACGGGGAACACTGAAGCTTTCTTT.

This chain joins TRBV18 and TRBJ1-1; D not certain. Germline V lookup: CDR1 KGHSH, CDR2 LQKENI. V was pared by 3 bases and J by 6 bases, with 14 bases between. This CDR3 is built from 14 residues. This chain's CDR3 is CASSPSAASAEAFF. CDR3 DNA sequence: TGTGCCAGCTCACCCTCGGCGGCGAGTGCTGAAGCTTTCTTT.

This chain joins TRBV18 and TRBJ2-3, with TRBD1 matching over 10 bases. CDR3 size: 14 residues. Germline V gene lookup returns CDR1 KGHSH and CDR2 LQKENI. After removal of 2 bases from V and 4 bases from J, the junction contained 0 bases not matched to a gene. CDR3 in DNA: TGTGCCAGCTCACCAGGACAGGGGGCAGATACGCAGTATTTT. This sequence encodes CASSPGQGADTQYF. Complete variable domain (other parts from reference TRBV18 and TRBJ2-3): NAGVMQNPRHLVRRRGQEARLRCSPMKGHSHVYWYRQLPEEGLKFMVYLQKENIIDESGMPKERFSAEFPKEGPSILRIQQVVRGDSAAYFCASSPGQGADTQYFGPGTRLTVL.

The chain combines TRBV14 with TRBJ1-6; no clear D gene. Trimming took off 2 bases at V and 7 bases at J, with 12 bases between the two ends. CDR1 and CDR2 from the germline V gene are SGHDN and FVKESK. The CDR3 contains 15 residues. CDR3 in amino acids: CASSQRSEVNSPLHF. CDR3 nucleotides: TGTGCCAGCAGCCAAAGGTCGGAAGTAAATTCACCCCTCCACTTT.

V gene TRBV19 combines with J gene TRBJ1-3, with a tentative D call TRBD1 (5 bases). CDR1 is LNHDA and CDR2 is SQIVND in the germline V gene (reference sequence). This CDR3 has 13 residues. Trimming left V 4 bases short and J 4 bases short, with 8 bases between. CDR3 region: CASSRDLGNTIYF. CDR3 bases: TGTGCCAGTAGTAGGGACCTCGGAAACACCATATATTTT.

The chain couples TRBV14 to TRBJ2-4; TRBD2 aligns across 13 bases. V shed 4 bases and J 6 bases; nucleotides not matched to a gene: 6. Germline CDR1 reads SGHDN; CDR2 reads FVKESK. The CDR3 has 16 amino acids. The DNA for the CDR3 is TGTGCCAGCAGCCGACTAGCGGGGGGCAAACTAAACATTCAGTACTTC. This sequence encodes CASSRLAGGKLNIQYF.

In this sample, this clone turned up a few times. The CDR3 coding sequence is TGCGCCAGCAGTGATGTAGACGATACGCAGTATTTT. Its translation is CASSDVDDTQYF. The V gene is TRBV10-2, the J gene TRBJ2-3, with D unclear. The CDR3 loop spans 12 amino acids. The germline CDR1 and CDR2 sequences are WSHSY and SAAADI. Trimming left V 3 bases short and J 6 bases short, with 7 bases between.

With respect to this clone: Sequencing ends 1 residue short of the CDR3 end; the germline J gene provides the rest. The V gene is TRBV6-1, the J gene TRBJ1-2; 7 bases are a match to TRBD1. The CDR3 runs to 13 residues. The V and J ends lost 1 base and 4 bases, in that order; junction bases with no gene match: 0. The germline gives CDR1 MNHNS, CDR2 SASEGT. CDR3 DNA, as far as it was read: TGTGCCAGCAGTGAAGGACAGGGCTATGGCTACACC. Amino acid sequence: CASSEGQGYGYT. The full-length CDR3 reads as CASSEGQGYGYTF.

V is TRBV6-8 and J is TRBJ2-7, with D perhaps being TRBD1 or TRBD2 (7 bases each). Between the trimmed V and J ends, which lost 6 bases and 7 bases, there was a span of 25 bases. Per germline, CDR1 MNHGY and CDR2 SAAAGT. The CDR3 is 16 amino acids. The DNA for the CDR3 is TGTGCCAGCAGCCCCGACGGGGGGACAGCCTTCTATGAGCAGTACTTC. It translates to CASSPDGGTAFYEQYF.

The chain couples TRBV9 to TRBJ1-1; D is perhaps TRBD1 (5 bases). This CDR3 contains 15 residues. V was shortened by 6 bases and J by 8 bases, with 23 bases between the two germline ends. Germline CDR1 is SGDLS and CDR2 is YYNGEE. The CDR3 bases are TGTGCCAGCACCCCGATGGGAGGGGCGGGCGGGGAAGCTTTCTTT. This encodes CASTPMGGAGGEAFF.